This record looks at one TCR beta chain sequence and its context. The antigen is unknown. The data derive from a study of T cell repertoires in ileal Crohn's disease. Turning to the study itself: Patients had a median 7.9-year disease duration, and roughly 32% were active smokers. Thiopurines (11) or anti-TNF agents (approximately 20) were given postoperatively to about half.

Trimming took off 0 bases at V and 4 bases at J, with 13 bases between the two ends. Per germline, CDR1 MGHRA and CDR2 YSYEKL. The CDR3 totals 16 residues. Study-wide results and caveats: Active smokers at surgery had more clonal expansions than non-smokers. Sorted CD8 T cells held more high-frequency clones than CD4.

Assay used: immunoSEQ multiplex PCR; TCRdb lists only in-frame clones, some missing. The repertoire has under 9,000 clones, 84% of them found once; the top ten carry roughly 7.5%. Sequences were obtained from ileal tissue. This receptor was obtained from an adult with Crohn's disease. V is TRBV4-1 and J is TRBJ2-1; D is perhaps TRBD2 (5 bases). The CDR3 region has the DNA TGCGCCAGCAGCCAAGACCGCGAGCGGAATTACAATGAGCAGTTCTTC. The encoded protein is CASSQDRERNYNEQFF.